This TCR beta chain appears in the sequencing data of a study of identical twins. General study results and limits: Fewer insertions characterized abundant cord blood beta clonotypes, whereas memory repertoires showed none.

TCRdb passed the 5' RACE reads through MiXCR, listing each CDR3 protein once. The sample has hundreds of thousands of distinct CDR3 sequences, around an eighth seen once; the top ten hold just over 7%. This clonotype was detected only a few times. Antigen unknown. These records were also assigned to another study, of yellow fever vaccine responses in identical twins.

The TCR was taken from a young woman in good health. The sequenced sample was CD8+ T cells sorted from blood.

The DNA for the CDR3 is TGTGCCAGCAGTTACTCCCCACTTCTCGGGCCTGACACTGAAGCTTTCTTT. Its protein is CASSYSPLLGPDTEAFF. V and J are TRBV6-2 or TRBV6-3 and TRBJ1-1; D ambiguous. Trimming took off 0 bases at V and 3 bases at J, with 17 bases between the two ends. CDR3 length: 17 residues. The germline CDR1 and CDR2 sequences are MNHEY and SVGEGT.